This T cell receptor beta chain was documented in a study of T-cell reconstitution after alpha-beta-depleted transplantation in children. Overall study results and limits: Hyperexpanded clones declined; after one year, newly produced T cells mostly supplied diversity.

Germline CDR1 and CDR2: MGHRA and YSYEKL. The CDR3 runs 17 residues. V dropped 3 bases and J dropped 3; count of bases not matched to a gene: 6. In regard to this clonotype: Its antigen is currently unknown.

As it was prepared, the TCRbeta library received unique molecular identifiers. TCRdb passed the PCR reads through MiXCR, listing each CDR3 protein once. The sample records 750,000 to 950,000 distinct CDR3 sequences, less than 20% being singletons. Here the sequenced sample was PBMCs, mostly from graft donor cells, taken 360 days after TCRalphabeta/CD19-depleted stem cell transplant. The chain is built from TRBV4-1 and TRBJ2-4; 12 positions agree with TRBD2. The sequence derives from a male patient younger than 18 who had a stem cell transplant for acute lymphoblastic leukemia, so the T cells may come from the graft donor. Here the CDR3 DNA reads TGCGCCAGCAGCCAGACTAGCGGGAGACGGGACAAAAACATTCAGTACTTC. Amino acid sequence: CASSQTSGRRDKNIQYF.